The rows below give T cell receptor beta chains drawn from one sample of a study of shared clonotypes between healthy human individuals. Sequencing used immunoSEQ multiplex PCR; TCRdb keeps in-frame clones, though not all of them. The table has 2 million to 2.5 million clones, just under 95% seen once; the top ten hold around 0.35%. Sequenced: naive CD4+ T cells from PBMCs. All receptors come from a man aged 18 to 35 in good health. Some clones in this sample may be carry-over from other donors' samples. Both conserved end residues are part of each CDR3. D genes are given only for firm matches. The size field is filled for only some rows; it gives once, few, many or a size class.

d_call: NA
j_call: TRBJ1-5
v_call: TRBV18
clone_size: NA
cdr3_aa: CASSPPGNQPQHF
cdr3_nt: TGTGCCAGCTCACCACCTGGCAATCAGCCCCAGCATTTT

d_call: NA
j_call: TRBJ1-2
v_call: TRBV4-3
clone_size: NA
cdr3_aa: CASSPGLGRAYGYTF
cdr3_nt: TGCGCCAGCAGCCCCGGTCTGGGAAGGGCCTATGGCTACACCTTC

d_call: TRBD1
j_call: TRBJ2-5
v_call: TRBV2
clone_size: NA
cdr3_aa: CASSRTGQETQYF
cdr3_nt: TGTGCCAGTAGCCGGACAGGCCAAGAGACCCAGTACTTC

d_call: NA
j_call: TRBJ2-1
v_call: TRBV7-2
clone_size: NA
cdr3_aa: CASSLSGSSYNEQFF
cdr3_nt: TGTGCCAGCAGCCTTAGCGGCAGCTCCTACAATGAGCAGTTCTTC

d_call: TRBD2
j_call: TRBJ2-1
v_call: TRBV27
clone_size: NA
cdr3_aa: CASSLGLAGGGDEQFF
cdr3_nt: TGTGCCAGCAGTTTGGGACTAGCGGGAGGGGGTGATGAGCAGTTCTTC

d_call: TRBD1
j_call: TRBJ1-2
v_call: TRBV11-2
clone_size: NA
cdr3_aa: CASSPRTGRNYGYTF
cdr3_nt: TGTGCCAGCAGCCCACGGACAGGGCGGAACTATGGCTACACCTTC

d_call: NA
j_call: TRBJ1-5
v_call: TRBV7-9
clone_size: NA
cdr3_aa: CASSREGSPQHF
cdr3_nt: TGTGCCAGCAGCCGTGAGGGTTCGCCCCAGCATTTT

d_call: NA
j_call: TRBJ1-2
v_call: TRBV5-6
clone_size: NA
cdr3_aa: CASSLNGYGYTF
cdr3_nt: TGTGCCAGCAGCCTCAATGGCTATGGCTACACCTTC

d_call: TRBD2
j_call: TRBJ2-7
v_call: TRBV2
clone_size: NA
cdr3_aa: CASKWLADFYEQYF
cdr3_nt: TGTGCCAGCAAGTGGCTAGCGGACTTCTACGAGCAGTACTTC

d_call: NA
j_call: TRBJ2-7
v_call: TRBV28
clone_size: few
cdr3_aa: CASSILYEQYF
cdr3_nt: TGTGCCAGCAGTATTTTATACGAGCAGTACTTC

d_call: NA
j_call: TRBJ2-7
v_call: TRBV9
clone_size: NA
cdr3_aa: CASSVGVGRAYEQYF
cdr3_nt: TGTGCCAGCAGCGTAGGAGTAGGGCGCGCCTACGAGCAGTACTTC

d_call: TRBD2
j_call: TRBJ2-7
v_call: TRBV9
clone_size: NA
cdr3_aa: CASSVLGTSGRSEQYF
cdr3_nt: TGTGCCAGCAGCGTATTAGGGACTAGCGGGAGAAGCGAGCAGTACTTC

d_call: NA
j_call: TRBJ1-1
v_call: TRBV19
clone_size: few
cdr3_aa: CASSMTEQAFF
cdr3_nt: TGTGCCAGTAGCATGACAGAGCAAGCTTTCTTT

d_call: NA
j_call: TRBJ2-3
v_call: TRBV5-6
clone_size: NA
cdr3_aa: CASSLGTLSRTDTQYF
cdr3_nt: TGTGCCAGCAGCTTGGGAACCCTTAGTCGCACAGATACGCAGTATTTT

d_call: NA
j_call: TRBJ1-5
v_call: TRBV7-2
clone_size: NA
cdr3_aa: CASSLQGGQPQHF
cdr3_nt: TGTGCCAGCAGCTTACAGGGTGGTCAGCCCCAGCATTTT

d_call: TRBD1
j_call: TRBJ2-2
v_call: TRBV7-2
clone_size: NA
cdr3_aa: CASSLRGPQGANTGELFF
cdr3_nt: TGTGCCAGCAGCTTAAGGGGCCCCCAGGGGGCGAACACCGGGGAGCTGTTTTTT